Here is one TCR beta chain with its context. The target of this receptor is not known. The sample holds no much larger clone one base away, and base qualities are not on file. Explained via the paper, the treatment or condition label denotes: allogeneic hematopoietic cell transplantation with graft depleted of TCRalphabeta T cells and CD19 B cells. The children who served as transplant recipients had been given grafts of TCRalphabeta/CD19-depleted allogeneic hematopoietic cells. The germline V gene encodes CDR1 SEHNR and CDR2 FQNEAQ (reference sequence). Measured from the cysteine to the phenylalanine, the CDR3 is 15 residues long. Of the read, only the CDR3 DNA is kept; its 45 bases are in frame from base 1. V loses 5 bases at its end and J loses 6 bases; junction bases beyond the gene matches: 6. These data belong to a study of T-cell reconstitution after alpha-beta-depleted transplantation in children (dated by TCRdb to about 2016). Looking at the study overall: Using TCR repertoire profiling, the study followed T-cell immune reconstitution in a quantitative way in children after TCRalphabeta/CD19-depleted allogeneic hematopoietic cell transplantation.

Study-wide conclusions, independent of this receptor: Apparently early alphabetaT-cell count recovery about two months after transplant reportedly relied on only several hundred rapidly expanded clones derived from non-depleted graft cells. In some patients, the high TCRbeta diversity seen at day 60 was put down to recipient T cells and intrathymic progenitors that had survived conditioning. Over subsequent months, a decline in hyperexpanded clone frequencies was noted, and after one year, T-cell counts and TCRbeta diversity were mostly ascribed to newly produced T cells.

Receptor amplification or capture employed PCR. The run used an Illumina HiSeq 2500. Molecular barcoding was employed in the preparation of TCR libraries, with unique molecular identifiers being used to normalize TCRbeta repertoire quantification. TCRdb handled the public reads itself, with Q25 trimming in fastp and clone calling in MiXCR, and kept productive beta chains. Each entry merges the rows of one CDR3 protein and shows their most common DNA and genes. The sample has approximately 430,000 distinct CDR3 sequences on record, roughly 16% of them singletons. The leading ten clones occupy roughly 29% of the sample.

This sample comprised PBMCs, mostly from graft donor cells, obtained 360 days after TCRalphabeta/CD19-depleted stem cell transplant. The receptor was derived from a boy younger than two who had a stem cell transplant for Wiskott-Aldrich syndrome, so the T cells may come from the graft donor. This chain joins TRBV7-9 to TRBJ2-1, with 11 bases in between that match TRBD2. The DNA sequence follows: TGTGCCAGCAGCCTTAGCGGGAGGGGCCCCAATGAGCAGTTCTTC. Translated, this is CASSLSGRGPNEQFF. The variable domain in full, with residues beyond the CDR3 obtained from the reference TRBV7-9 and TRBJ2-1 genes, is DTGVSQNPRHKITKRGQNVTFRCDPISEHNRLYWYRQTLGQGPEFLTYFQNEAQLEKSRLLSDRFSAERPKGSFSTLEIQRTEQGDSAMYLCASSLSGRGPNEQFFGPGTRLTVL.